The TCR beta chain described here comes from a study of blood T cell repertoires in COVID-19. Study as a whole: There were acute and convalescent COVID-19 samples, and they came from the United States, Italy and Spain. PBMCs, B-cell-depleted T cells, or T cells were the source of the cDNA or gDNA that made up the material.

Per the germline V gene, CDR1 is SGHDT and CDR2 is YYEEEE. The CDR3 is 15 residues long. V shed 7 bases and J shed 1 base, with 17 bases lying between them. Authors' processing steps: How many nucleated cells were present was estimated from reference gene primer amplification. Generated by immunoSEQ multiplex PCR, the TCRdb table keeps only in-frame clones and is missing some. That table supplies the V and J calls and clone size; D and trimming were determined from the DNA. There are fewer than 350,000 clones in the sample; more than 75% occur only once, and approximately 2.2% lies in the top ten. The specimen was peripheral blood. The chain recombines TRBV5-6 with TRBJ1-1, with D uncertain. This clonotype was obtained from a young woman who had recovered from COVID-19. CDR3 in DNA: TGTGCCAGCGGCAGGCCCGACGTTCCGAACACTGAAGCTTTCTTT. It codes for CASGRPDVPNTEAFF.